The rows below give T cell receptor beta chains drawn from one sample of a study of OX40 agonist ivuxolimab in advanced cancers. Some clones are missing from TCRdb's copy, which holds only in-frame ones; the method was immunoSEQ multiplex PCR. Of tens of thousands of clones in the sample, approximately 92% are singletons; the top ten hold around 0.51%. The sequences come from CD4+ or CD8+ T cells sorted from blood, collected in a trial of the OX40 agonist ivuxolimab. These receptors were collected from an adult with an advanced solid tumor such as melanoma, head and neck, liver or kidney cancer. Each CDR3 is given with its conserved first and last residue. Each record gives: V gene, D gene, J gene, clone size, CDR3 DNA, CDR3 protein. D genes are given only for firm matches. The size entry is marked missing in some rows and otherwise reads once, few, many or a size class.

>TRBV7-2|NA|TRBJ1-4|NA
TGTGCCAGCAGCTTAGGCGGGTCTTCAACTAATGAAAAACTGTTTTTT
CASSLGGSSTNEKLFF
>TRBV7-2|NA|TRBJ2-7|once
TGTGCCAGCAGCAACAGCGGAGGGACGGACGAGCAGTACTTC
CASSNSGGTDEQYF
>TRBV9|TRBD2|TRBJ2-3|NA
TGTGCCAGCAGCGTGGGGGTGAGCGGGAGTTACGATACGCAGTATTTT
CASSVGVSGSYDTQYF
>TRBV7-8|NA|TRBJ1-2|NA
TGTGCCAGCAGCCAACGGGTTGGGGGGCGGGATAACTATGGCTACACCTTC
CASSQRVGGRDNYGYTF
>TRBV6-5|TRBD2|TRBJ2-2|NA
TGTGCCAGCTGTCCACTAGCGGGCACCGGGGAGCTGTTTTTT
CASCPLAGTGELFF
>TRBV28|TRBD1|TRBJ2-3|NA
TGTGCCAGCAGCAAAAACAGGGGCGGCCAAGATACGCAGTATTTT
CASSKNRGGQDTQYF
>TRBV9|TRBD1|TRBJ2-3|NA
TGTGCCAGCAGCGTGGACGGGACAGGGAGCACAGATACGCAGTATTTT
CASSVDGTGSTDTQYF
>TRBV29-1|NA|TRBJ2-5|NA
TGCAGCGCTCGGACCCAGGGCGGGGAGACCCAGTACTTC
CSARTQGGETQYF
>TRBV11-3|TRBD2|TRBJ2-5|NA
TGTGCCAGCAGCTTAGGTTATAGCGGGATTGAGACCCAGTACTTC
CASSLGYSGIETQYF
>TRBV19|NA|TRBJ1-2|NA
TGTGCCAGTAGTATAGGGACAGCCTATGGCTACACCTTC
CASSIGTAYGYTF
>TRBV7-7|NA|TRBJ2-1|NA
TGTGCTAGCAGCTTGGGACCCCTGGGGAATGAGCAGTTCTTC
CASSLGPLGNEQFF
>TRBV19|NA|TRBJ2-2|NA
TGTGCCAGTAGTTGGGGACCCCAGCCCACCGGGGAGCTGTTTTTT
CASSWGPQPTGELFF
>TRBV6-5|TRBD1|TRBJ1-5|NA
TGTGCCAGCAGTCCCCGGGGACAGGGAAATCAGCCCCAGCATTTT
CASSPRGQGNQPQHF
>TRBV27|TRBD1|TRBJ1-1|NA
TGTGCCAGCAGTTCCGGGGGGACAGGAAGGACTGAAGCTTTCTTT
CASSSGGTGRTEAFF
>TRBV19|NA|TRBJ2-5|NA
TGTGCCAGTAGTATAGGGGGGACCAGCCAAGAGACCCAGTACTTC
CASSIGGTSQETQYF
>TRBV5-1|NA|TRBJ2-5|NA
TGCGCCAGCAGCTTGTCAGGCGAAGAGACCCAGTACTTC
CASSLSGEETQYF
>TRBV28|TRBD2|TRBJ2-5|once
TGTGCCAGCGGGGCTAGCGGGAGGGGTTGGGAGACCCAGTACTTC
CASGASGRGWETQYF
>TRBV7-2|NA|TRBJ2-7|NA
TGTGCCAGCAGCTTAGCGTCGGGGGAGCTCTACGAGCAGTACTTC
CASSLASGELYEQYF
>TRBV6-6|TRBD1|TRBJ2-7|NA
TGTGCCAGCTTAAGCACAGGGGGCGCGTCCTTCGAGCAGTACTTC
CASLSTGGASFEQYF
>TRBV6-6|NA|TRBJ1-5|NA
TGTGCCAGCAGTTACTCGCCCAATCAGCCCCAGCATTTT
CASSYSPNQPQHF
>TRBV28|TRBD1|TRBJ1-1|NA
TGTGCCAGCAGTTCACATCGACAGGGGAGGGTGTCTGAAGCTTTCTTT
CASSSHRQGRVSEAFF
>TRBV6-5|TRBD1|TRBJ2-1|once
TGTGCCAGCAGAGACAGGGTCTCCAATGAGCAGTTCTTC
CASRDRVSNEQFF
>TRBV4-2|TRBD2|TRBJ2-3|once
TGTGCCAGCAGCCCCTACCTAGCGGGAGAAAATACGCAGTATTTT
CASSPYLAGENTQYF
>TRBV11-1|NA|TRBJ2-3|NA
TGTGCCAGCAGCTTGAGGGGTACTAGCACAGATACGCAGTATTTT
CASSLRGTSTDTQYF
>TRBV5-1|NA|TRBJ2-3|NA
TGCGCCAGCGCCGACATAAGGGGCAGCCCAGATACGCAGTATTTT
CASADIRGSPDTQYF
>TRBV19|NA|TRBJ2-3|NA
TGTGCCAGTAGTAACACAGGGAAGTCGACAGATACGCAGTATTTT
CASSNTGKSTDTQYF
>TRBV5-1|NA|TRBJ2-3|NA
TGCGCCAGCAGTGGGACAACCACAGATACGCAGTATTTT
CASSGTTTDTQYF
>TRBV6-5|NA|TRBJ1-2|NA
TGTGCCAGCAGTTATACGGAAGGCTATGGCTACACCTTC
CASSYTEGYGYTF
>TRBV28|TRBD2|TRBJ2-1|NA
TGTGCCAGCAGGGGACTAGCGGGAGGGAGCTCCTACAATGAGCAGTTCTTC
CASRGLAGGSSYNEQFF
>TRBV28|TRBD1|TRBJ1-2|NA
TGTGCCAGCAAGAACAACAGGGGGCCCGGCTACACCTTC
CASKNNRGPGYTF
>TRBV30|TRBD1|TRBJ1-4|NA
TGTGCCTGGCGGACAGGGAGGAATGAAAAACTGTTTTTT
CAWRTGRNEKLFF
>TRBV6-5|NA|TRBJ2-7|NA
TGTGCCAGCAGTTACTCGTTTCAGACCTACGAGCAGTACTTC
CASSYSFQTYEQYF
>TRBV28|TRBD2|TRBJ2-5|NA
TGTGCCAGCAAGGGACTAGCCCCACAGACCCAGTACTTC
CASKGLAPQTQYF
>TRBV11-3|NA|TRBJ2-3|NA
TGTGCCAGCAGCTTAGAGGCGGGCACAGATACGCAGTATTTT
CASSLEAGTDTQYF
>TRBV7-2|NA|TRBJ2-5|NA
TGTGCCAGCAGCCAGGGACAAAAAGAGACCCAGTACTTC
CASSQGQKETQYF
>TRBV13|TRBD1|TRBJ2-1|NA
TGTGCCAGCAGATGGGCCGGGACAGGGTCCGACAATGAGCAGTTCTTC
CASRWAGTGSDNEQFF
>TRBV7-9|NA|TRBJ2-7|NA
TGTGCCAGCAGCTCGTGGGACTACGAGCAGTACTTC
CASSSWDYEQYF
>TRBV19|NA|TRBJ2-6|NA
TGTGCCAGCGCAGGCACCTCTGGGGCCAACGTCCTGACTTTC
CASAGTSGANVLTF
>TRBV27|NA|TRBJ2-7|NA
TGTGCCAGCAGTTCCAGACAGAGCGTCGAGCAGTACTTC
CASSSRQSVEQYF
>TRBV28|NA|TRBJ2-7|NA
TGTGCCAGCACCCCTGGGGGGTCCTACGAGCAGTACTTC
CASTPGGSYEQYF
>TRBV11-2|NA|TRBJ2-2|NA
TGTGCCAGCAGCCCCGGGGGAACCGGGGAGCTGTTTTTT
CASSPGGTGELFF
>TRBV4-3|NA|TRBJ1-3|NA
TGCGCCAGCAGCCTCTCTGGAAACACCATATATTTT
CASSLSGNTIYF
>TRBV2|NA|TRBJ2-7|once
TGTGCCAGCACCGAACAGCCCTACGAGCAGTACTTC
CASTEQPYEQYF
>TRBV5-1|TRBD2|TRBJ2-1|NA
TGCGCCAGCAGCTTGGCTAGCGGTTTCTCCTACAATGAGCAGTTCTTC
CASSLASGFSYNEQFF
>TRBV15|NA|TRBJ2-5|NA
TGTGCCACCAGCGCCCGGGGTGGCCCAGAAGAGACCCAGTACTTC
CATSARGGPEETQYF
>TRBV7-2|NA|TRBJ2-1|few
TGTGCCAGCAGCGCCGAGGGGGTCTCCTACAATGAGCAGTTCTTC
CASSAEGVSYNEQFF
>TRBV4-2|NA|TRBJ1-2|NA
TGTGCCAGCAGCCAAGTAGGAACAAGATACTATGGCTACACCTTC
CASSQVGTRYYGYTF
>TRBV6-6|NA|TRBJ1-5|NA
TGTGCCAGCAGTTACTCTCGGCAGCCCCAGCATTTT
CASSYSRQPQHF
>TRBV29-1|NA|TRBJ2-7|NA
TGCAGCTCAACCCTTGGTTACGAGCAGTACTTC
CSSTLGYEQYF
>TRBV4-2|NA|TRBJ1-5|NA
TGTGCCAGCAGCAAAGACAGGATTCAGCCCCAGCATTTT
CASSKDRIQPQHF
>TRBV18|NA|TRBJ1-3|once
TGTGCCAGCTCACCACCCAGTAAGGTCAACACCATATATTTT
CASSPPSKVNTIYF
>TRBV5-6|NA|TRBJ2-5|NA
TGTGCCAGCAGCCTGGGTGGGACCCAGTACTTC
CASSLGGTQYF
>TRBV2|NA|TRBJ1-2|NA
TGTGCCAAAAGGGGCTTGGACTTC
CAKRGLDF
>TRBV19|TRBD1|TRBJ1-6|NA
TGTGCCAGTAGTGTCCCGACAGGGGATCGAAATTCACCCCTCCACTTT
CASSVPTGDRNSPLHF
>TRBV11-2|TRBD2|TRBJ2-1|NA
TGTGCCAGCAGCTTGCGCGGGAGCGGTTCCTACAATGAGCAGTTCTTC
CASSLRGSGSYNEQFF
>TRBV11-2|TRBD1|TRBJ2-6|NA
TGTGCCAGCAGCTATCGGACAGGGGGCGGTGGGGCCAACGTCCTGACTTTC
CASSYRTGGGGANVLTF
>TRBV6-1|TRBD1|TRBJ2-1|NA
TGTGCCAGCAGAGTAGACAGGGATTACAATGAGCAGTTCTTC
CASRVDRDYNEQFF
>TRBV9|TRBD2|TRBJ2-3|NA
TGTGCCAGCAGCGTATCAACTAGCGGGATCACAGATACGCAGTATTTT
CASSVSTSGITDTQYF
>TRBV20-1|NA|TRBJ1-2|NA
TGCAGTGCTTCCGATCCCTATGGCTACACCTTC
CSASDPYGYTF